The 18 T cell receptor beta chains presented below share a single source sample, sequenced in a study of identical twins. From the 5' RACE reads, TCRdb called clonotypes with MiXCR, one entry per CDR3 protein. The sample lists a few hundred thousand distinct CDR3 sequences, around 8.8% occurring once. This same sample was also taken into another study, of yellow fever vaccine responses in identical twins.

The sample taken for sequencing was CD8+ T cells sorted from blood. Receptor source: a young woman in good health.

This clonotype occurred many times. The CDR3 is CSVVEGAGEQFF. In nucleotides, the CDR3 is TGCAGCGTTGTGGAGGGGGCGGGTGAGCAGTTCTTC. The rearrangement uses TRBV29-1 and TRBJ2-1, with a possible D match to TRBD1 (7 bases). Trimming cost V 4 bases and J 9 bases, with 13 bases left between them. The CDR3 runs to 12 residues. Germline CDR1 is SQVTM and CDR2 is ANQGSEA.

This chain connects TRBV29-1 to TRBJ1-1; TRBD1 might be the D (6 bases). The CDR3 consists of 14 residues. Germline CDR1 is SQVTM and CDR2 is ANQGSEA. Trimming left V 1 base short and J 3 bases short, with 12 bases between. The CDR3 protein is CSVEAGVEYTEAFF. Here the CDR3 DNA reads TGCAGCGTTGAAGCAGGGGTGGAGTACACTGAAGCTTTCTTT.

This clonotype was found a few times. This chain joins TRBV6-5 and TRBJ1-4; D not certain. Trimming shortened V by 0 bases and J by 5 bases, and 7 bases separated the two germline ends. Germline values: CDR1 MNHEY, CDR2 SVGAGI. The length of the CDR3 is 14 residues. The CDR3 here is CASSYSGQNEKLFF. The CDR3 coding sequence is TGTGCCAGCAGTTACTCAGGGCAGAATGAAAAACTGTTTTTT.

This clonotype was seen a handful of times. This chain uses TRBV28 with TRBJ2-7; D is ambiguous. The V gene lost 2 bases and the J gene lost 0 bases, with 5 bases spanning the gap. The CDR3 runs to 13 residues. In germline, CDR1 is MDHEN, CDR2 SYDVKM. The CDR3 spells CASSLHFSYEQYF. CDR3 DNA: TGTGCCAGCAGTTTACACTTCTCCTACGAGCAGTACTTC.

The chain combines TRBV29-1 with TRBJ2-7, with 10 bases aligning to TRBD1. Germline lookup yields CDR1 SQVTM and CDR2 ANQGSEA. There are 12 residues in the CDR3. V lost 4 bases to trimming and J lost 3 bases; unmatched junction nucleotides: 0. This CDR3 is CSVGDRGYEQYF. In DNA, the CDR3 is TGCAGCGTTGGGGACAGGGGCTACGAGCAGTACTTC.

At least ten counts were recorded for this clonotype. CDR3 region: CSVELVGWQETQYF. In DNA form, the CDR3 reads TGCAGCGTTGAGTTGGTCGGGTGGCAGGAGACCCAGTACTTC. The chain has TRBV29-1 and TRBJ2-5; D remains ambiguous. Trimming took 3 bases from V and 5 from J, leaving 16 bases between them. The V gene's germline CDR1 is SQVTM and CDR2 ANQGSEA. The CDR3 has 14 amino acids.

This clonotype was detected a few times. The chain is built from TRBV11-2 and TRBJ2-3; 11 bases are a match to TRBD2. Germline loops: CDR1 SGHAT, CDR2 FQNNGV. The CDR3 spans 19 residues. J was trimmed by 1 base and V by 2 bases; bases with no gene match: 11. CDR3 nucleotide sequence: TGTGCCAGCAGCTTAAGGATCCAGACTAGCGGGACCCGCACAGATACGCAGTATTTT. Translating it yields CASSLRIQTSGTRTDTQYF. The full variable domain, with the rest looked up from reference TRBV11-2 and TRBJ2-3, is EAGVAQSPRYKIIEKRQSVAFWCNPISGHATLYWYQQILGQGPKLLIQFQNNGVVDDSQLPKDRFSAERLKGVDSTLKIQPAKLEDSAVYLCASSLRIQTSGTRTDTQYFGPGTRLTVL.

CDR3 nucleotides: TGTGCCAGCAGCTTTAGCGACGCCATGGAAGCTTTCTTT. This translates into CASSFSDAMEAFF. V gene TRBV7-9 combines with J gene TRBJ1-1; D not resolved. Germline V lookup: CDR1 SEHNR, CDR2 FQNEAQ (reference sequence). The CDR3 runs 13 residues. Trimming cost V 3 bases and J 8 bases, with 13 bases left between them.

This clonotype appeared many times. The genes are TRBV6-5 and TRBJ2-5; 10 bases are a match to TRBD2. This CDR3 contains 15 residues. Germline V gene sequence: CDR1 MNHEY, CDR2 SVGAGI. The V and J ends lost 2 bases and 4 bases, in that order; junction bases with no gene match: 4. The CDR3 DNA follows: TGTGCCAGCAGTTACCTAGCGGGAGTGTCAGAGACCCAGTACTTC. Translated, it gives CASSYLAGVSETQYF.

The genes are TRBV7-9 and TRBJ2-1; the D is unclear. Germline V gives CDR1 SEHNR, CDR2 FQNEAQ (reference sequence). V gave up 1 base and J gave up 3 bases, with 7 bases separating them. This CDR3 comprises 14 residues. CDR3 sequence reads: CASSLDGRYNEQFF. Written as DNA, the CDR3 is TGTGCCAGCAGCTTAGACGGCCGCTACAATGAGCAGTTCTTC.

CDR3 residues: CASSLQPNDGGYTF. In DNA form, the CDR3 reads TGTGCCAGCAGCTTACAGCCGAATGATGGTGGCTACACCTTC. V and J are TRBV7-9 and TRBJ1-2, with D uncertain. The CDR3 has 14 amino acids. Germline V lookup: CDR1 SEHNR, CDR2 FQNEAQ (reference sequence). V was clipped by 2 bases and J by 7 bases, with 14 bases between them.

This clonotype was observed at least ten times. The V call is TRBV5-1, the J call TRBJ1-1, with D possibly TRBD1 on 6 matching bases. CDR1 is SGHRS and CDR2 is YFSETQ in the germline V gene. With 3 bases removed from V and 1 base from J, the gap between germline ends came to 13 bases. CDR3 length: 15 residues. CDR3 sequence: CASSSEGHGNTEAFF. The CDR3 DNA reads TGCGCCAGCAGCTCCGAGGGACACGGGAACACTGAAGCTTTCTTT.

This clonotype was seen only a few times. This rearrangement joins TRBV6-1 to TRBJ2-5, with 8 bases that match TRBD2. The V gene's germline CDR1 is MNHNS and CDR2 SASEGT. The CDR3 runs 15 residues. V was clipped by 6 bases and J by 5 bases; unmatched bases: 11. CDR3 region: CASSPPREREETQYF. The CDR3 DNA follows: TGTGCCAGCAGCCCCCCCAGGGAGCGGGAGGAGACCCAGTACTTC.

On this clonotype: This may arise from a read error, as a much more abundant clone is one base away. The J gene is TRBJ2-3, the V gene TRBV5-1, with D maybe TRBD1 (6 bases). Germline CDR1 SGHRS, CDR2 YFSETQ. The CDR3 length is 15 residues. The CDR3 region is CVSLLTQGPTDTQYF. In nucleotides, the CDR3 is TGCGTCAGTTTATTGACGCAGGGGCCCACAGATACGCAGTATTTT.

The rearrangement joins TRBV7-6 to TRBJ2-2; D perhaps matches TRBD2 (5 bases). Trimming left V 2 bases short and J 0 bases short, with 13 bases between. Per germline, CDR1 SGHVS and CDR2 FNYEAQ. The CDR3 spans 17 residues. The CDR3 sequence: CASSLPQRRPNTGELFF. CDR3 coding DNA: TGTGCCAGCAGCTTACCCCAGCGGAGGCCGAACACCGGGGAGCTGTTTTTT.

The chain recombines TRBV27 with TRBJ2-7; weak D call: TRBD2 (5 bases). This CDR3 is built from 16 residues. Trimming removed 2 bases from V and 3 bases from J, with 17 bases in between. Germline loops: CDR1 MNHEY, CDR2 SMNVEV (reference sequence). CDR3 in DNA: TGTGCCAGCAGTTTAATACGTCACCCCCGGGACTACGAGCAGTACTTC. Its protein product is CASSLIRHPRDYEQYF.

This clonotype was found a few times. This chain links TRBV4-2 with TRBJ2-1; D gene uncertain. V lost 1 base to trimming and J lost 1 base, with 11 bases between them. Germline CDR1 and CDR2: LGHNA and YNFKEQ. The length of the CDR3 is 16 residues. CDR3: CASSQALFESYNEQFF. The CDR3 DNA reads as TGTGCCAGCAGCCAAGCCTTGTTTGAGTCCTACAATGAGCAGTTCTTC.

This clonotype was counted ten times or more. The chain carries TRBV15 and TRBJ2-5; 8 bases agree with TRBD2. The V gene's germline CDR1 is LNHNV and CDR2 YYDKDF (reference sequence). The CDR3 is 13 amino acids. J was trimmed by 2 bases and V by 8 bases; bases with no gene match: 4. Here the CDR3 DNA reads TGTGCCACCCGGGCGGGGGGTCAAGAGACCCAGTACTTC. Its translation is CATRAGGQETQYF.